A single sample gave rise to the 16 T cell receptor beta chains below, sequenced in a study of T cells expressing NK-cell markers. Reprocessing the 5' RACE reads, TCRdb reports a single entry for every CDR3 protein and omits DNA. The clone table shows some 440,000 distinct CDR3 sequences, with the ten largest holding roughly 1.4%. Sequenced material: blood T cells: a sorted CD56 or NKG2C T cell subset, CD4+ or CD8+ T cells, or bulk PBMC T cells (not recorded which). These receptors were obtained from a woman aged 50 to 60 in good health.

The chain joins TRBV5-1 to TRBJ2-2. Germline V gene data show CDR1 as SGHRS and CDR2 as YFSETQ. The length of the CDR3 is 16 residues. The CDR3 reads CASSLAAALNTGELFF.

The rearrangement links TRBV6-5 to TRBJ2-1; there is no DNA to check the TCRdb D call of TRBD1. Germline V gene sequence: CDR1 MNHEY, CDR2 SVGAGI. This CDR3 contains 15 residues. The CDR3 region is CASRTGTGIFREQFF.

The CDR3 sequence is CSGSTSTDTQYF. The V gene is TRBV29-1, the J gene TRBJ2-3. The CDR3 runs 12 residues. The germline V gene encodes CDR1 SQVTM and CDR2 ANQGSEA.

The gene calls are TRBV20-1 and TRBJ2-3; TCRdb calls TRBD2, which cannot be checked without DNA. The CDR3 sequence is 19 residues long. The germline V gene has CDR1 DFQATT and CDR2 SNEGSKA (reference sequence). The CDR3 is CSARPQGGGRAVSTDTQYF.

The chain links TRBV24-1 to TRBJ1-2. The CDR3 sequence is 11 residues long. CDR1 is KGHDR, CDR2 SFDVKD, per germline. The CDR3: CATSTSGGYTF.

V gene TRBV5-1 combines with J gene TRBJ2-3; the D call of TRBD2 rests on TCRdb alone, since no DNA is present to check it. From germline, CDR1 is SGHRS and CDR2 YFSETQ. This CDR3 contains 15 residues. CDR3 protein: CASDISGRAGDTQYF.

The V call is TRBV12-5, the J call TRBJ2-5; as DNA is missing, the TRBD1 call by TCRdb cannot be tested. The CDR3 runs 18 residues. Germline V CDR1 and CDR2: LGHNT, FRNRAP. The CDR3: CASARGTGGSRAQETQYF.

The rearrangement links TRBV2 to TRBJ1-1. The CDR3 spans 15 residues. The germline V gene encodes CDR1 SNHLY and CDR2 FYNNEI. CDR3 loop: CASSESRLTNTEAFF.

This chain connects TRBV2 to TRBJ1-4; TCRdb's assignment of TRBD1 cannot be checked, as there is no DNA. This CDR3 region has 14 residues. The germline gives CDR1 SNHLY, CDR2 FYNNEI. The CDR3: CASSDQGINDKLFF.

This sequence joins TRBV6-5 and TRBJ1-2; the D gene TCRdb calls, TRBD1, cannot be checked with no DNA. Germline-derived CDR1 and CDR2 are MNHEY and SVGAGI. The CDR3 extends over 13 amino acids. The CDR3 region is CASSYEGWYGYTF.

The V and J genes are TRBV6-5 and TRBJ1-5. Germline V gives CDR1 MNHEY, CDR2 SVGAGI. The CDR3 consists of 14 residues. The CDR3 is CASSLTPRSQPQHF.

The chain is built from TRBV7-3 and TRBJ2-3; TCRdb returns TRBD1, unconfirmable since there is no DNA. This CDR3 has 14 amino acids. Germline CDR1 is SGHTA and CDR2 is FQGTGA. This CDR3 is CASSPTGPTDTQYF.

The chain combines TRBV11-3 with TRBJ2-5; without DNA, the TCRdb call of TRBD2 cannot be checked. CDR1 and CDR2 from the germline V gene are SGHNT and YENEEA. This CDR3 has 14 residues. This chain's CDR3 is CASSFSGDGETQYF.

CDR3 residues: CASSQGSGILTGELFF. The chain carries TRBV4-1 and TRBJ2-2; the TCRdb call, TRBD2, lacks DNA for checking. Per germline, CDR1 MGHRA and CDR2 YSYEKL. The CDR3 contains 16 residues.

This chain joins TRBV6-6 and TRBJ1-1; TCRdb reports TRBD1, a call that lacks DNA to check it against. Germline V gives CDR1 MNHNY, CDR2 SVGAGI (reference sequence). The CDR3 spans 16 residues. CDR3: CASSYPRTGGLNEAFF.

The chain uses TRBV5-1 and TRBJ2-3; TCRdb returns TRBD2, unconfirmable since there is no DNA. This CDR3 is 16 amino acids long. The germline V gene encodes CDR1 SGHRS and CDR2 YFSETQ. The CDR3 sequence is CASSFDSGGITDTQYF. Variable domain in full (rest from reference TRBV5-1 and TRBJ2-3): KAGVTQTPRYLIKTRGQQVTLSCSPISGHRSVSWYQQTPGQGLQFLFEYFSETQRNKGNFPGRFSGRQFSNSRSEMNVSTLELGDSALYLCASSFDSGGITDTQYFGPGTRLTVL.